This TCR beta chain was identified in a study of blood T cell repertoires in COVID-19. For the study at large: Some COVID-19 samples were acute and others convalescent; all came from the United States, Italy and Spain. The cDNA or gDNA used as material had been derived from T cells, B-cell-depleted T cells, or PBMCs.

The ends were cut back, 5 bases at V and 5 bases at J, with 12 bases in the middle. CDR1 is SGHTA and CDR2 is FQGTGA in the germline V gene. This CDR3 comprises 13 residues. In the study's own analysis: For nucleated cells, counts were estimated from reference gene primer amplification. Sequenced by immunoSEQ multiplex PCR; TCRdb stores in-frame clones only, minus some. V and J calls and clone size follow that table, whereas D and trimming were derived from the DNA. Of about 170,000 clones in the sample, around 83% were seen once. This clone has a single count. The identical CDR3 is also encoded by other nucleotide sequences in the sample.

The V gene is TRBV7-3, the J gene TRBJ2-5; tentative D call: TRBD2 (5 bases). The receptor's source is a woman aged 70-85 years who had recovered from COVID-19. The sequenced material came from peripheral blood. CDR3 coding DNA: TGTGCCAGCAGCCCCCCCGGCGGGGAGACCCAGTACTTC. Its protein is CASSPPGGETQYF.